The T cell receptor (beta chain) described here comes from a study of blood T cell repertoires in COVID-19. The protocol was immunoSEQ multiplex PCR, while the TCRdb copy is restricted to in-frame clones and leaves out a portion. The sample shows about 100,000 clones, around 87% of them seen only once. Germline V lookup: CDR1 MNHEY, CDR2 SVGAGI. Germline trimming cut 5 bases from V and 3 bases from J; bases unmatched to any gene: 3. The CDR3 sequence is 14 residues long. The sample taken for sequencing was peripheral blood. The chain has TRBV6-5 and TRBJ2-2; 7 nucleotides line up with TRBD1. The receptor was isolated from a woman aged 25 to 45 with acute or convalescent COVID-19. The CDR3 loop reads CASSRDSDTGELFF. CDR3 sequence (DNA): TGTGCCAGCAGTAGGGACAGCGACACCGGGGAGCTGTTTTTT.